The next 28 T cell receptor beta chains were all read from a single sample in a study of tumor and adjacent non-tumor tissue in lung cancer. Three rounds of nested PCR, following a modified ARM-PCR protocol, produced the TCRbeta library. In TCRdb, the multiplex PCR reads were re-called with MiXCR into one record per CDR3 protein. The sample has around 75,000 distinct CDR3 sequences, about two thirds seen once; the top ten hold around 30%. RNA was extracted from bulk tissue without any cell sorting. More than 3 cm separated this lung sample from the edge of the tumor. The source material was distant non-tumor lung tissue. The origin of the receptors is a woman in her forties or fifties with non-small cell lung cancer.

With respect to this clonotype: A clone one base away is much larger, so this may be a read error. This chain links TRBV20-1 with TRBJ2-2, with D perhaps matching TRBD1 or TRBD2 (5 bases each). This CDR3 region has 14 residues. Per the germline V gene, CDR1 is DFQATT and CDR2 is SNEGSKA (reference sequence). CDR3 residues: CSTRDRGVTGELFF. DNA for the CDR3: TGCAGTACTAGAGATCGGGGCGTCACCGGGGAGCTGTTTTTT.

A word on this clonotype: A read error is possible here, since a much larger clone lies one base away. This chain's CDR3 is CASSFRPSGSNEQFF. The DNA of the CDR3 is TGTGCCAGCAGTTTTCGCCCTAGCGGGAGCAATGAGCAGTTCTTC. This chain links TRBV12-3 or TRBV12-4 with TRBJ2-1; 10 bases are shared with TRBD2. J was trimmed by 6 bases and V by 3 bases; bases with no gene match: 5. This CDR3 is built from 15 residues.

By its share, this clonotype is large. The rearrangement links TRBV6-5 to TRBJ2-2; D gene ambiguous. The CDR3 totals 13 residues. V was cut by 7 bases and J by 6 bases, with 12 bases left in between. Germline CDR1 reads MNHEY; CDR2 reads SVGAGI. DNA for the CDR3: TGTGCCAGCACCCCCGGTGGGGCCGGGGAGCTGTTTTTT. It translates to CASTPGGAGELFF.

Turning to this clonotype: A much larger clone sits a single nucleotide away, making a read error possible. The chain carries TRBV5-6 and TRBJ2-7, with 7 bases aligning to TRBD1. Germline V lookup: CDR1 SGHDT, CDR2 YYEEEE. CDR3 length equals 15 residues. This chain's CDR3 is CVSSLVQGESIRQYF. The CDR3 coding sequence is TGTGTCAGCAGCTTGGTGCAGGGGGAGTCAATTCGGCAGTACTTC.

This clonotype is a singleton in its sample. This rearrangement joins TRBV20-1 to TRBJ1-5; D possibly corresponds to TRBD1 (6 bases). Trimming shortened V by 4 bases and J by 4 bases, and 20 bases separated the two germline ends. CDR3 length: 16 residues. Germline CDR1 is DFQATT and CDR2 is SNEGSKA (reference sequence). The CDR3 DNA reads as TGCAGTGCTATTTTCCCAGGGGCCGTGGGTAATCAGCCCCAGCATTTT. Translation: CSAIFPGAVGNQPQHF.

This clonotype came up many times. The chain is built from TRBV10-2 and TRBJ2-6, with D perhaps matching TRBD1 (5 bases). V was pared by 0 bases and J by 3 bases, with 9 bases between. This CDR3 region has 16 residues. Germline V CDR1 and CDR2: WSHSY, SAAADI. CDR3 sequence reads: CASSESQGGGANVLTF. CDR3 nucleotides: TGCGCCAGCAGTGAGTCGCAGGGTGGTGGGGCCAACGTCCTGACTTTC.

The J gene is TRBJ2-7, the V gene TRBV6-1; D might be TRBD2 (7 bases). The CDR3 loop spans 15 amino acids. CDR1 and CDR2 (germline): MNHNS, SASEGT. Trimming shortened V by 6 bases and J by 5 bases, and 20 bases separated the two germline ends. Here the CDR3 reads CASRMGRGGGHEQYF. DNA for the CDR3: TGTGCCAGCAGGATGGGGAGGGGGGGTGGCCACGAGCAGTACTTC.

The table lists this clonotype with many counts. This chain links TRBV4-3 with TRBJ1-4, with a tentative D call TRBD1 (6 bases). Trimming removed 1 base at V and 8 bases at J, with 23 bases between. Germline CDR1 and CDR2: LGHNA and YSLEER. This CDR3 is 18 amino acids long. This CDR3 is CASSQGEQAGRGVEKLFF. DNA of the CDR3: TGCGCCAGCAGCCAAGGAGAACAGGCCGGAAGGGGGGTGGAAAAACTGTTTTTT.

This clonotype came up many times. The CDR3 sequence: CASSYSPTGPDPYEQYF. In DNA form, the CDR3 reads TGTGCCAGCAGTTACTCACCGACAGGGCCCGATCCCTACGAGCAGTACTTC. V gene TRBV6-2 or TRBV6-3 combines with J gene TRBJ2-7; 7 bases are shared with TRBD1. Germline V gene sequence: CDR1 MNHEY, CDR2 SVGEGT. V lost 0 bases and J lost 2; bases outside the gene matches: 10. The CDR3 is 17 residues long.

A note on this clonotype: A read error is likely, as this CDR3 ends without the conserved phenylalanine or tryptophan. This chain joins TRBV12-3 or TRBV12-4 and TRBJ1-2; the D gene is possibly TRBD1 (5 bases). Deletions cut 3 bases from V and 5 bases from J, with 10 bases between. CDR3 size: 13 residues. The CDR3 sequence: CASSLEGPYGYTL. CDR3 sequence (DNA): TGTGCCAGCAGTTTGGAGGGACCTTATGGCTACACCTTA.

This clonotype was recorded only once. This chain links TRBV6-2 or TRBV6-3 with TRBJ2-7; maybe TRBD2 (6 bases). Germline CDR1 reads MNHEY; CDR2 reads SVGEGT. The CDR3 length is 14 residues. V was trimmed by 9 bases and J by 6 bases, leaving 21 bases between them. The CDR3 sequence is CASSPAGGNREQYF. Written as DNA, the CDR3 is TGTGCCAGTAGTCCTGCCGGCGGGAATCGCGAGCAGTACTTC.

Of note for this clonotype: Compared with germline, one end of the junction differs, possibly owing to a read error. This chain connects TRBV5-1 to TRBJ1-1; D possibly corresponds to TRBD1 (6 bases). The CDR3 consists of 15 residues. Germline loops: CDR1 SGHRS, CDR2 YFSETQ. CDR3 region: CASSLVGGMNTEAFF. The CDR3 nucleotides read TGCGCCAGCAGTTTGGTCGGGGGCATGAACACTGAAGCTTTCTTT.

This clonotype was observed at least ten times. The chain carries TRBV6-1 and TRBJ2-2, with a tentative D call TRBD1 (6 bases). CDR1 is MNHNS, CDR2 SASEGT, per germline. The V gene lost 9 bases and the J gene lost 1 base, with 9 bases spanning the gap. The CDR3 contains 13 residues. CDR3 sequence: CASTGMNTGELFF. In nucleotides, the CDR3 is TGTGCCAGTACAGGGATGAACACCGGGGAGCTGTTTTTT.

Note on this clonotype: Just one base apart from a much larger clone, this may be a read error. The V gene is TRBV12-3 or TRBV12-4, the J gene TRBJ1-2; tentatively, D is TRBD1 (5 bases). This CDR3 is 13 amino acids long. The CDR3 loop is CVSRPGDGAGYTF. CDR3 nucleotide sequence: TGTGTCAGCAGACCGGGAGACGGGGCGGGCTACACCTTC.

This clonotype was seen more than once but under ten times. The germline gene is not matched at one end of the junction; a read error may be the cause. The V call is TRBV20-1, the J call TRBJ2-1, with D perhaps matching TRBD2 (5 bases). CDR1 and CDR2 (germline): DFQATT, SNEGSKA (reference sequence). This CDR3 contains 11 residues. CDR3 DNA sequence: TGCAGTACTAGAGCCGGGCCCGAGCAGTTCTTC. Protein sequence: CSTRAGPEQFF.

With regard to this clonotype: The conserved closing phenylalanine or tryptophan is absent in this CDR3, likely reflecting a read error. V gene TRBV11-2 combines with J gene TRBJ2-1; a possible D gene is TRBD2 (5 bases). Looked up from germline, CDR1 is SGHAT and CDR2 is FQNNGV. The CDR3 extends over 14 amino acids. Here the CDR3 reads CDSSFLAQSNEQFY. CDR3 bases: TGTGACAGCAGCTTCCTAGCCCAATCCAATGAGCAGTTCTAC.

This clonotype was observed a single time. Here the CDR3 omits its conserved ending phenylalanine or tryptophan, so a read error is the likely source. This chain links TRBV11-2 with TRBJ2-7, with 9 nucleotides matching TRBD2. CDR1 is SGHAT and CDR2 is FQNNGV in the germline V gene. This CDR3 region has 14 residues. As DNA, the CDR3 is TGTGCCAGCAGTTTAGTGGGCGGGGGGGACGAGCAGTACTTA. Residues: CASSLVGGGDEQYL.

This chain joins TRBV4-1 and TRBJ2-1; 9 bases line up with TRBD2. The germline V gene encodes CDR1 MGHRA and CDR2 YSYEKL. The CDR3 has 17 residues. V shed 4 bases and J 5 bases; nucleotides not matched to a gene: 12. The CDR3 DNA sequence: TGCGCCAGCAGCCGACGAATAGCGGGAGCCATCCACAATGAGCAGTTCTTC. Its translation: CASSRRIAGAIHNEQFF.

About this clonotype: Compared with germline, one end of the junction differs, possibly owing to a read error. The chain recombines TRBV6-5 with TRBJ2-2, with D uncertain. Germline CDR1 MNHEY, CDR2 SVGAGI. The CDR3 extends over 13 amino acids. The CDR3 reads CASTPGGVRELFF. DNA for the CDR3: TGTGCTAGCACCCCCGGTGGGGTCAGGGAGCTGTTTTTT.

This sequence joins TRBV11-2 and TRBJ2-1, with 7 bases matching TRBD1. The ends lost 8 bases at V and 7 bases at J; junction bases unmatched: 17. Looked up from germline, CDR1 is SGHAT and CDR2 is FQNNGV. The CDR3 sequence is 16 residues long. Here the CDR3 reads CASQNLGQRCQNEQFF. CDR3 bases: TGTGCCAGCCAGAACCTGGGACAGAGATGCCAGAATGAGCAGTTCTTC.

The V gene is TRBV5-4, the J gene TRBJ2-3, with 14 bases that match TRBD2. CDR1 is SGHNT, CDR2 YYREEE, per germline (reference sequence). The CDR3 has 15 residues. V shed 2 bases and J 5 bases; nucleotides not matched to a gene: 1. CDR3 DNA sequence: TGTGCCAGCAGCTTTGGGACTAGCGGGGGAGATACGCAGTATTTT. Its protein product is CASSFGTSGGDTQYF. Drawing the rest from reference TRBV5-4 and TRBJ2-3, the complete variable domain is ETGVTQSPTHLIKTRGQQVTLRCSSQSGHNTVSWYQQALGQGPQFIFQYYREEENGRGNFPPRFSGLQFPNYSSELNVNALELDDSALYLCASSFGTSGGDTQYFGPGTRLTVL.

Points on this clonotype: The junction shows a germline mismatch at one end, possibly a read error. The CDR3 DNA is TGCAGTGCTAGAGGGACAAATTCACCCCTCCATTTT. This codes for CSARGTNSPLHF. The V gene is TRBV20-1, the J gene TRBJ1-6, with D possibly TRBD1 on 5 matching bases. Germline lookup yields CDR1 DFQATT and CDR2 SNEGSKA (reference sequence). The CDR3 runs to 12 residues.

To note about this clonotype: A read error may account for a junction end that differs from germline. V gene TRBV6-2 or TRBV6-3 combines with J gene TRBJ2-7; D gene uncertain. The CDR3 has 15 amino acids. Germline-derived CDR1 and CDR2 are MNHEY and SVGEGT. CDR3 bases: TGTTCCAGCAACTCATTTCCGGACCAAGTTGGGGAGCAGTACTTC. It codes for CSSNSFPDQVGEQYF.

As for this clonotype: Mismatch with germline at one junction end may stem from a read error. This chain joins TRBV12-3 or TRBV12-4 and TRBJ2-5; D is unclear. This CDR3 region has 14 residues. CDR3 coding DNA: TGTGCCTGCAGTGGGGATACAAACCAGGAGACCCATTACTTC. Its translation is CACSGDTNQETHYF.

The rearrangement joins TRBV15 to TRBJ1-2; D remains unclear. Germline CDR1 LNHNV, CDR2 YYDKDF (reference sequence). The CDR3 consists of 13 residues. The ends were cut back, 4 bases at V and 4 bases at J, with 10 bases in the middle. The CDR3 DNA reads as TGTGCCACCAGCAAGGTCGGCGGCTATGGCTACACCTTC. Amino acid sequence: CATSKVGGYGYTF.

The CDR3 region is CASNQHSNGYTF. CDR3 coding DNA: TGTGCCAGCAACCAGCACAGCAATGGCTACACCTTC. The chain has TRBV4-2 and TRBJ1-2; D remains ambiguous. The CDR3 is made up of 12 amino acids. V lost 7 bases and J 6 bases, leaving 12 bases between the germline ends. Germline CDR1 LGHNA, CDR2 YNFKEQ.

Comments on this clonotype: Being one base from a much bigger clone, this may be a read error. The CDR3, as DNA: TGCAGTGCTGCCAAGGGGACTAGCGGAAGCGGTACGAAGTATTTT. Its protein is CSAAKGTSGSGTKYF. The chain carries TRBV20-1 and TRBJ2-3, with TRBD2 matching over 11 bases. Germline lookup yields CDR1 DFQATT and CDR2 SNEGSKA (reference sequence). The CDR3 loop spans 15 amino acids.

On this clonotype: With a much larger clone just one base away, this may be a read error. The V call is TRBV6-1, the J call TRBJ2-5; 10 bases match TRBD1. The CDR3 length is 13 residues. CDR1 and CDR2 (germline): MNHNS, SASEGT. CDR3 in amino acids: CASILTGGEIQYF. The CDR3 DNA reads TGTGCCAGCATCCTGACAGGGGGCGAGATCCAGTACTTC.